Listed here are 29 T cell receptor beta chains from one sample, sequenced in a study of cytomegalovirus exposure and HLA in healthy donors. The PCR was carried out with 60 Vbeta primers and 13 Jbeta primers. Libraries were prepared by immunoSEQ multiplex PCR; TCRdb keeps only in-frame clonotypes and omits some of them. The sample includes over 90,000 clones, under 80% seen only once; the top ten take 10%. Sequenced input: PBMCs. The origin of the receptors is a woman aged 18-29 years in good health and CMV-seropositive.

V gene TRBV18 combines with J gene TRBJ2-7; maybe TRBD2 (6 bases). Germline V gene data show CDR1 as KGHSH and CDR2 as LQKENI. Trimming removed 6 bases at V and 5 bases at J, with 23 bases between. The CDR3 is made up of 16 amino acids. DNA for the CDR3: TGTGCCAGCTCTCACCGCCCGCGGGGCGCGCTCCACGAGCAGTACTTC. Protein product: CASSHRPRGALHEQYF.

This clone showed up just a few times. The rearrangement links TRBV28 to TRBJ1-1; weak D call: TRBD1 (5 bases). CDR1 and CDR2 from the germline V gene are MDHEN and SYDVKM. Trimming removed 3 bases at V and 7 bases at J, with 12 bases between. This CDR3 is built from 13 residues. The chain's CDR3 is CASSFSPGLEAFF. CDR3 DNA: TGTGCCAGCAGTTTTTCCCCGGGACTTGAAGCTTTCTTT.

The CDR3 DNA follows: TGTGCCAGCAGTCCCATCGCGGGGGGGGTCTCGGATACGCAGTATTTT. This codes for CASSPIAGGVSDTQYF. The genes are TRBV6-6 and TRBJ2-3, with 9 positions matching TRBD2. Trimming cost V 5 bases and J 6 bases; bases outside gene matches: 12. CDR3 length equals 16 residues. Per germline, CDR1 MNHNY and CDR2 SVGAGI (reference sequence).

J is TRBJ1-5 and V is TRBV6-7, with 7 bases that match TRBD1. TRBV6-7 is an ORF; its function is uncertain. CDR3 size: 15 residues. Germline trimming cut 6 bases from V and 11 bases from J; bases unmatched to any gene: 16. Here the CDR3 DNA reads TGTGCCAGCAGCGAACCACGTTACAGGGGCCGGGCCCAGCATTTT. It encodes CASSEPRYRGRAQHF.

The chain is built from TRBV18 and TRBJ2-7, with a weak D call TRBD1 (6 bases). This CDR3 has 14 residues. V gave up 3 bases and J gave up 5 bases, with 14 bases separating them. CDR1 KGHSH and CDR2 LQKENI come from the germline V gene. CDR3 nucleotide sequence: TGTGCCAGCTCACCGACAGGCTTTGGGAACGAGCAGTACTTC. As protein: CASSPTGFGNEQYF.

The chain recombines TRBV27 with TRBJ2-5; possibly TRBD1 for D (6 bases). Germline-derived CDR1 and CDR2 are MNHEY and SMNVEV (reference sequence). The V gene lost 10 bases and the J gene lost 5 bases, with 20 bases spanning the gap. The CDR3 runs to 14 residues. The CDR3 nucleotides read TGTGCCACCCGGGGACACGGGCGAAAGGAGACCCAGTACTTC. It yields the protein CATRGHGRKETQYF.

With regard to this clone: This is likely a read error, given that the CDR3 carries no conserved phenylalanine or tryptophan at its end. CDR3 loop: CASRLDTVNTYEQYL. CDR3 DNA sequence: TGCGCCAGCAGACTTGACACGGTTAATACCTACGAGCAGTACCTC. This chain links TRBV5-1 with TRBJ2-7; D remains unclear. The CDR3 runs 15 residues. Germline V lookup: CDR1 SGHRS, CDR2 YFSETQ. The V gene lost 5 bases and the J gene lost 2 bases, with 17 bases spanning the gap.

This clone was detected only a few times. This chain uses TRBV5-1 with TRBJ2-7; TRBD2 is a possible D gene (5 bases). This CDR3 comprises 13 residues. Trimming left V 2 bases short and J 2 bases short, with 8 bases between. The germline CDR1 and CDR2 sequences are SGHRS and YFSETQ. The CDR3 DNA reads TGCGCCAGCAGCTTTACGACTACCTACGAGCAGTACTTC. Translation gives CASSFTTTYEQYF.

The rearrangement joins TRBV5-1 to TRBJ2-1, with 10 positions matching TRBD2. After removal of 1 base from V and 5 bases from J, the junction contained 15 bases not matched to a gene. The CDR3 is made up of 19 amino acids. The germline V gene has CDR1 SGHRS and CDR2 YFSETQ. The CDR3 DNA follows: TGCGCCAGCAGCTTGCGGCGAGGGCTAGCGGGAGAACCCAACAATGAGCAGTTCTTC. Protein: CASSLRRGLAGEPNNEQFF. The variable domain in full, with the rest retrieved from reference TRBV5-1 and TRBJ2-1, is KAGVTQTPRYLIKTRGQQVTLSCSPISGHRSVSWYQQTPGQGLQFLFEYFSETQRNKGNFPGRFSGRQFSNSRSEMNVSTLELGDSALYLCASSLRRGLAGEPNNEQFFGPGTRLTVL.

This sequence joins TRBV5-1 and TRBJ2-7; D possibly corresponds to TRBD1 (5 bases). From germline, CDR1 is SGHRS and CDR2 YFSETQ. V lost 0 bases and J 0 bases, leaving 10 bases between the germline ends. The CDR3 is made up of 15 amino acids. CDR3 region: CASSLAGRVSYEQYF. The CDR3 nucleotides are TGCGCCAGCAGCTTGGCCGGCAGGGTCTCCTACGAGCAGTACTTC.

The gene calls are TRBV11-1 and TRBJ1-1; 10 bases are shared with TRBD1. The length of the CDR3 is 16 residues. Looked up from germline, CDR1 is SGHAT and CDR2 is FQDESV (reference sequence). V gave up 5 bases and J gave up 4 bases; unmatched junction bases: 10. DNA for the CDR3: TGTGCCAGCAGCCCCCGGACAGGGGGGAGGTTCACTGAAGCTTTCTTT. This codes for CASSPRTGGRFTEAFF. Supplemented by reference TRBV11-1 and TRBJ1-1, the full variable domain reads EAEVAQSPRYKITEKSQAVAFWCDPISGHATLYWYRQILGQGPELLVQFQDESVVDDSQLPKDRFSAERLKGVDSTLKIQPAELGDSAMYLCASSPRTGGRFTEAFFGQGTRLTVV.

The chain has TRBV5-1 and TRBJ2-1, with 13 bases aligning to TRBD2. The CDR3 runs to 16 residues. Germline V gene lookup returns CDR1 SGHRS and CDR2 YFSETQ. Germline trimming cut 4 bases from V and 8 bases from J; bases unmatched to any gene: 9. CDR3 protein: CASSIQLAGGLDEQFF. The CDR3, as DNA: TGCGCCAGCAGCATTCAACTAGCGGGAGGGTTAGATGAGCAGTTCTTC.

The chain uses TRBV4-2 and TRBJ2-1, with 7 positions matching TRBD2. Germline values: CDR1 LGHNA, CDR2 YNFKEQ. V shed 0 bases and J 4 bases; nucleotides not matched to a gene: 21. This CDR3 contains 21 residues. The CDR3: CASSQDTGRDYRPSGYNEQFF. The CDR3 DNA reads as TGTGCCAGCAGCCAAGATACCGGCCGGGACTACCGGCCCTCCGGATACAATGAGCAGTTCTTC.

V and J are TRBV29-1 and TRBJ2-3, with TRBD2 matching 13 bases. The V gene end was trimmed by 7 bases and the J gene end by 6 bases; junction bases not matched to a gene: 7. Germline CDR1 reads SQVTM; CDR2 reads ANQGSEA. The CDR3 extends over 14 amino acids. CDR3 nucleotide sequence: TGCAGCGCCAAACTAGCGGGGGGGCTGGATACGCAGTATTTT. The encoded protein is CSAKLAGGLDTQYF.

The J gene is TRBJ2-1, the V gene TRBV9, with 10 bases lining up with TRBD2. This CDR3 comprises 15 residues. CDR1 and CDR2 (germline): SGDLS, YYNGEE. V was clipped by 3 bases and J by 6 bases; unmatched bases: 6. The CDR3 coding sequence is TGTGCCAGCAGCGCCAGCGGGAGGGTGGTCAATGAGCAGTTCTTC. Amino acid sequence: CASSASGRVVNEQFF. The variable domain in full, completed from reference TRBV9 and TRBJ2-1, reads DSGVTQTPKHLITATGQRVTLRCSPRSGDLSVYWYQQSLDQGLQFLIQYYNGEERAKGNILERFSAQQFPDLHSELNLSSLELGDSALYFCASSASGRVVNEQFFGPGTRLTVL.

The J gene is TRBJ2-1, the V gene TRBV2; a weak D match, TRBD2 (6 bases). The CDR3 has 16 residues. The germline V gene has CDR1 SNHLY and CDR2 FYNNEI. V lost 11 bases, J lost 0 bases, and 20 bases lay in between. The CDR3 DNA follows: TGTGCCCGCAATGCCGGGAGATCCGCCTCCTACAATGAGCAGTTCTTC. This translates into CARNAGRSASYNEQFF. Filled out from reference TRBV2 and TRBJ2-1, the complete variable domain reads EPEVTQTPSHQVTQMGQEVILRCVPISNHLYFYWYRQILGQKVEFLVSFYNNEISEKSEIFDDQFSVERPDGSNFTLKIRSTKLEDSAMYFCARNAGRSASYNEQFFGPGTRLTVL.

This clone has just a few counts. This chain joins TRBV27 and TRBJ1-4, with 11 bases that match TRBD1. Unmatched junction bases numbered 7, after V lost 5 bases and J lost 2 bases. The CDR3 sequence is 17 residues long. Germline values: CDR1 MNHEY, CDR2 SMNVEV (reference sequence). The CDR3 bases are TGTGCCAGCAGTAAATGGACAGGGGGCGTGACTAATGAAAAACTGTTTTTT. This gives the protein CASSKWTGGVTNEKLFF.

This clone has just a few counts. The chain joins TRBV5-1 to TRBJ1-2; D perhaps matches TRBD1 (5 bases). The V end was cut by 4 bases, the J end by 4 bases, with 14 bases between. Germline CDR1 and CDR2: SGHRS and YFSETQ. CDR3 length equals 14 residues. DNA of the CDR3: TGCGCCAGCAGCGACCCCGGGGGGAGCTATGGCTACACCTTC. Translation: CASSDPGGSYGYTF.

The chain has TRBV9 and TRBJ2-7; a weak D match, TRBD2 (6 bases). The V end lost 8 bases, the J end lost 6 bases, and 9 bases lay between the germline ends. The CDR3 length is 10 residues. Germline V gene lookup returns CDR1 SGDLS and CDR2 YYNGEE. This chain's CDR3 is CARPGGEQYF. In DNA form, the CDR3 reads TGTGCCAGACCCGGGGGCGAGCAGTACTTC. Complete variable domain (other parts from reference TRBV9 and TRBJ2-7): DSGVTQTPKHLITATGQRVTLRCSPRSGDLSVYWYQQSLDQGLQFLIQYYNGEERAKGNILERFSAQQFPDLHSELNLSSLELGDSALYFCARPGGEQYFGPGTRLTVT.

The chain links TRBV27 to TRBJ2-1, with D possibly TRBD2 on 6 matching bases. This CDR3 spans 15 amino acids. From germline, CDR1 is MNHEY and CDR2 SMNVEV (reference sequence). V was pared by 1 base and J by 7 bases, with 14 bases between. The CDR3 DNA follows: TGTGCCAGCAGTTTATACACGGAGGGCTGGAATGAGCAGTTCTTC. As protein: CASSLYTEGWNEQFF.

The rearrangement uses TRBV7-2 and TRBJ2-7; 10 positions match TRBD2. The V gene end was trimmed by 5 bases and the J gene end by 0 bases; junction bases not matched to a gene: 13. This CDR3 is 18 amino acids long. The germline CDR1 and CDR2 sequences are SGHTA and FQGNSA. This CDR3 is CASSQGGTSARYSYEQYF. CDR3 in DNA: TGTGCCAGCAGCCAAGGGGGGACTAGCGCTCGCTACTCCTACGAGCAGTACTTC.

V gene TRBV29-1 combines with J gene TRBJ2-7; 9 bases agree with TRBD2. There are 14 residues in the CDR3. The V gene end was trimmed by 2 bases and the J gene end by 0 bases; junction bases not matched to a gene: 2. From germline, CDR1 is SQVTM and CDR2 ANQGSEA. The CDR3 is CSVETSGRSYEQYF. The CDR3 DNA follows: TGCAGCGTTGAAACTAGCGGGCGCTCCTACGAGCAGTACTTC.

V usage is TRBV7-2 and J usage is TRBJ2-7; TRBD2 matches at 10 bases. The CDR3 totals 14 residues. Germline V gene lookup returns CDR1 SGHTA and CDR2 FQGNSA. After removal of 8 bases from V and 6 bases from J, the junction contained 10 bases not matched to a gene. This CDR3 is CASDRLAGLPEQYF. The CDR3 coding sequence is TGTGCCAGCGATAGACTAGCGGGCCTGCCCGAGCAGTACTTC.

The V and J genes are TRBV19 and TRBJ2-3, with TRBD1 as a possible D gene (6 bases). V was cut by 5 bases and J by 4 bases, with 10 bases left in between. The CDR3 has 13 residues. CDR1 is LNHDA, CDR2 SQIVND, per germline (reference sequence). The CDR3 loop reads CASSLQGADTQYF. CDR3 in DNA: TGTGCCAGTAGTTTACAGGGAGCAGATACGCAGTATTTT.

The chain has TRBV6-1 and TRBJ1-5; no definite D call. In germline, CDR1 is MNHNS, CDR2 SASEGT. The CDR3 runs 16 residues. V dropped 1 base and J dropped 0 bases, with 10 bases sitting between them. This CDR3 is CASSEELEYSNQPQHF. CDR3 in DNA: TGTGCCAGCAGTGAAGAGCTGGAGTATAGCAATCAGCCCCAGCATTTT.

CDR3 in amino acids: CASSGHLLAEAYNEQFF. CDR3 coding DNA: TGTGCCAGCAGTGGCCACCTTCTAGCGGAAGCCTACAATGAGCAGTTCTTC. This sequence joins TRBV28 and TRBJ2-1; 7 nucleotides agree with TRBD2. Germline assignment: CDR1 MDHEN and CDR2 SYDVKM. V lost 5 bases and J lost 2; bases outside the gene matches: 12. CDR3 length: 17 residues.

V and J are TRBV6-6 and TRBJ2-7, with D perhaps matching TRBD1 (6 bases). Trimming pared 2 bases from V and 4 bases from J, leaving 15 bases between. Germline lookup yields CDR1 MNHNY and CDR2 SVGAGI (reference sequence). CDR3 length: 15 amino acids. The CDR3 bases are TGTGCCAGCAGTTACCCCCAGCGCCAGGGGTACGAGCAGTACTTC. Translating gives CASSYPQRQGYEQYF.

The gene calls are TRBV29-1 and TRBJ1-1, with a possible D match to TRBD1 (5 bases). In germline, CDR1 is SQVTM, CDR2 ANQGSEA. Trimming took off 1 base at V and 3 bases at J, with 9 bases between the two ends. There are 13 residues in the CDR3. CDR3 DNA sequence: TGCAGCGTTGAAGGTGGAGGGGACACTGAAGCTTTCTTT. This sequence encodes CSVEGGGDTEAFF.

The rearrangement uses TRBV7-6 and TRBJ2-7, with 7 bases aligning to TRBD1. V shed 5 bases and J 4 bases; nucleotides not matched to a gene: 11. Germline V CDR1 and CDR2: SGHVS, FNYEAQ. This CDR3 spans 15 amino acids. CDR3 bases: TGTGCCAGCAGCCTTAGTCCGGGACAGTATTACGAGCAGTACTTC. It codes for CASSLSPGQYYEQYF.